This T cell receptor beta chain was retrieved from a study of blood T cell repertoires in COVID-19. This CDR3 is 17 amino acids long. Trimming stripped 5 bases from V and 0 bases from J, with 14 bases between. Germline CDR1 is MNHNY and CDR2 is SVGAGI (reference sequence). Participants were aged about 18 to 95 years, lived in under 25 US areas, and enrolled virtually. Cohorts were based on clinical histories the participants reported. In the original workflow: Amplification with reference gene primers provided the estimates of nucleated cell counts. Method: immunoSEQ multiplex PCR; TCRdb's copy keeps in-frame clones and lacks some. V and J calls and clone size follow that table, whereas D and trimming were derived from the DNA. The data contain about 270,000 clones, about 87% of them seen just once; the ten biggest clones take up approximately 4%.

The clonotype originates from a woman aged 25-40 years with acute COVID-19. The sample taken for sequencing was PBMCs or T cells enriched from blood (not recorded which). The chain carries TRBV6-6 and TRBJ1-6; perhaps TRBD1 as D (6 bases). CDR3 loop: CASSLGAGSSYNSPLHF. The CDR3 DNA follows: TGTGCCAGCAGTCTGGGGGCAGGGAGCTCCTATAATTCACCCCTCCACTTT.